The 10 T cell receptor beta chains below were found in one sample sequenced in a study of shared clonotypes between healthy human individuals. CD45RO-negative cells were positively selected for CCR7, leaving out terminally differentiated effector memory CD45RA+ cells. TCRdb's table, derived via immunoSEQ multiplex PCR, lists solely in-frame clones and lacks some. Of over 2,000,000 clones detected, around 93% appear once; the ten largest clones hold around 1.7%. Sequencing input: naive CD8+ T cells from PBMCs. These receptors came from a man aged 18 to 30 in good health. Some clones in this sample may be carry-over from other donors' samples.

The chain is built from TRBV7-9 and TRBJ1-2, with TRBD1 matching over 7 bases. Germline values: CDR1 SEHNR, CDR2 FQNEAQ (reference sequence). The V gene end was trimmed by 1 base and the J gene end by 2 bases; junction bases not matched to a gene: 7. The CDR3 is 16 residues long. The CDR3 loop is CASSLDRGQLNYGYTF. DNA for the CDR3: TGTGCCAGCAGCTTAGATAGGGGACAGCTAAACTATGGCTACACCTTC.

The CDR3 is CASSPSRGNEQFF. CDR3 nucleotides: TGTGCCAGCTCCCCCTCCAGGGGAAATGAGCAGTTCTTC. This chain links TRBV27 with TRBJ2-1; D might be TRBD1 (6 bases). The CDR3 consists of 13 residues. CDR1 MNHEY and CDR2 SMNVEV come from the germline V gene (reference sequence). V was trimmed by 8 bases and J by 7 bases, leaving 15 bases between them.

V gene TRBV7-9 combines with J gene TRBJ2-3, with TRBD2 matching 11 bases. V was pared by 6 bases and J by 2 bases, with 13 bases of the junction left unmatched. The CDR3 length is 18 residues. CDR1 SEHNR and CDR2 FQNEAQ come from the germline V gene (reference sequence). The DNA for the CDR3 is TGTGCCAGCAGTCCAAAGTTCGGGACTAGCGGTAACACAGATACGCAGTATTTT. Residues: CASSPKFGTSGNTDTQYF.

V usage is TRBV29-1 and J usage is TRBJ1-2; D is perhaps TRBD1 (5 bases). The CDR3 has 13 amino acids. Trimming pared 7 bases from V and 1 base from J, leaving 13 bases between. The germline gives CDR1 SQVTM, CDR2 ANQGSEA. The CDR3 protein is CSAGLGVNYGYTF. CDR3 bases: TGCAGCGCCGGTTTGGGGGTTAACTATGGCTACACCTTC.

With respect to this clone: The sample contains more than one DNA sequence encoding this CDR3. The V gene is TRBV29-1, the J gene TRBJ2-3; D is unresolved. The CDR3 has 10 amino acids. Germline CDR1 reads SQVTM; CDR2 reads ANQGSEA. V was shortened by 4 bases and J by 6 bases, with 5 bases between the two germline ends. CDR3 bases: TGCAGCGTTGTCAGGGATACGCAGTATTTT. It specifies CSVVRDTQYF.

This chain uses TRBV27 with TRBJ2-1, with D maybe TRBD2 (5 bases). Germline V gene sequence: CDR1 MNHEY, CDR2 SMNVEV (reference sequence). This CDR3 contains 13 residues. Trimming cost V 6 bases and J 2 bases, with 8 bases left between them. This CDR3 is CASRGSAYNEQFF. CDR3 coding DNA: TGTGCCAGCAGGGGGAGCGCCTACAATGAGCAGTTCTTC.

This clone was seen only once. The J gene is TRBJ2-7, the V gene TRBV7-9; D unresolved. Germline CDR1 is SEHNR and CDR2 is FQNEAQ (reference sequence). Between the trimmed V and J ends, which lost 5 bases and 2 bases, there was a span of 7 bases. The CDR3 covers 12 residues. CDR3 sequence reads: CASSPNTYEQYF. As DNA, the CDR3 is TGTGCCAGCAGCCCGAATACCTACGAGCAGTACTTC.

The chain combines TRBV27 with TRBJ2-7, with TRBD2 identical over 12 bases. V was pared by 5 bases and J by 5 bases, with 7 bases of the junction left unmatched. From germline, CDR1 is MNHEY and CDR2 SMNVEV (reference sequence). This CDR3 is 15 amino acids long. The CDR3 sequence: CASSPKTSGSDEQYF. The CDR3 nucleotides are TGTGCCAGCAGTCCTAAGACTAGCGGGAGCGACGAGCAGTACTTC.

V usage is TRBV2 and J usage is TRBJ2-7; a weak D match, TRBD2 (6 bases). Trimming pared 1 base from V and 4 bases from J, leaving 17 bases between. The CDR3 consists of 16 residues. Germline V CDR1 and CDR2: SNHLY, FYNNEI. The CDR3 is CASSEGWMGGAYEQYF. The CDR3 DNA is TGTGCCAGCAGTGAAGGCTGGATGGGGGGAGCGTACGAGCAGTACTTC.

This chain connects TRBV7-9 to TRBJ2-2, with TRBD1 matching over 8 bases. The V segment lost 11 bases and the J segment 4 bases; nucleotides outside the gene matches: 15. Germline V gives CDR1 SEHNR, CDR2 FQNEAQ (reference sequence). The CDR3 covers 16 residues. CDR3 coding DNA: TGTGCCGGACGTGGACAGGGCCTCTTGGGCACCGGGGAGCTGTTTTTT. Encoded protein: CAGRGQGLLGTGELFF.